This is a list of T cell receptor beta chains from one sample in a study of blood T cell repertoires in COVID-19. Some clones are missing from TCRdb's copy, which holds only in-frame ones; the method was immunoSEQ multiplex PCR. The table records some 70,000 clones, approximately 90% of them present only once. Specimen: peripheral blood. The receptor set was obtained from a man aged 55 to 69 with acute or convalescent COVID-19. Both conserved end residues are part of each CDR3. Each record gives: clone size, J gene, V gene, D gene, CDR3 DNA, CDR3 protein. The D gene is left open where the match is weak. The size of a clone is reported for some rows only, either as once, few or many, or as a class for expanded clones.

clone size: NA; J gene: TRBJ1-3; V gene: TRBV2; D gene: TRBD1; CDR3 DNA: TGTGCCAGCAGTCGACGGACAGGGTCTGGAAACACCATATATTTT; CDR3 protein: CASSRRTGSGNTIYF
clone size: NA; J gene: TRBJ2-2; V gene: TRBV11-1; D gene: NA; CDR3 DNA: TGTGCCAGCAGCTTAGTTGGAGTGAACACCGGGGAGCTGTTTTTT; CDR3 protein: CASSLVGVNTGELFF
clone size: NA; J gene: TRBJ1-2; V gene: TRBV9; D gene: NA; CDR3 DNA: TGTGCCAGCAGCGGCGACACCGTTGGGGGGGTGACAGATATCCTAAATGGCTACACCTTC; CDR3 protein: CASSGDTVGGVTDILNGYTF
clone size: NA; J gene: TRBJ1-2; V gene: TRBV6-1; D gene: NA; CDR3 DNA: TGTGCCAGCAGTGATGGAGAAAACTATGGCTACACCTTC; CDR3 protein: CASSDGENYGYTF
clone size: NA; J gene: TRBJ1-2; V gene: TRBV7-9; D gene: NA; CDR3 DNA: TGTGCCAGCACCCTAGGGGCGGCGGCCTATGGCTACACCTTC; CDR3 protein: CASTLGAAAYGYTF
clone size: NA; J gene: TRBJ2-1; V gene: TRBV2; D gene: TRBD2; CDR3 DNA: TGTGCCAGCAGTTCCCTACTAGCGGGTTTGACCTACAATGAGCAGTTCTTC; CDR3 protein: CASSSLLAGLTYNEQFF
clone size: NA; J gene: TRBJ1-2; V gene: TRBV30; D gene: TRBD1; CDR3 DNA: TGTGCCTGGAGTGTCCAAGACAGGGAAGGCTACACCTTC; CDR3 protein: CAWSVQDREGYTF
clone size: NA; J gene: TRBJ1-1; V gene: TRBV2; D gene: NA; CDR3 DNA: TGTGCCAGCAGTAGACGCCCCCCGCTAGGAAACACTGAAGCTTTCTTT; CDR3 protein: CASSRRPPLGNTEAFF
clone size: few; J gene: TRBJ2-5; V gene: TRBV2; D gene: NA; CDR3 DNA: TGTGCCAGAACAGTCCAAGAGACCCAGTACTTC; CDR3 protein: CARTVQETQYF
clone size: NA; J gene: TRBJ2-5; V gene: TRBV20-1; D gene: TRBD1; CDR3 DNA: TGCAGTGCTAGTCCCACCGGGACAGGGAGGACCCAGTACTTC; CDR3 protein: CSASPTGTGRTQYF
clone size: NA; J gene: TRBJ2-1; V gene: TRBV29-1; D gene: TRBD2; CDR3 DNA: TGCAGCGTTGCCTGGACTAGCGGGAGGGCCGGGGATGAGCAGTTCTTC; CDR3 protein: CSVAWTSGRAGDEQFF
clone size: NA; J gene: TRBJ1-5; V gene: TRBV19; D gene: TRBD1; CDR3 DNA: TGTGCCAGTAGTTCGAGGGACAGGGGTAGCAATCAGCCCCAGCATTTT; CDR3 protein: CASSSRDRGSNQPQHF
clone size: NA; J gene: TRBJ1-2; V gene: TRBV4-2; D gene: NA; CDR3 DNA: TGTGCCAGCAGCCAAGTAGGAGGAGGTAACTATGGCTACACCTTC; CDR3 protein: CASSQVGGGNYGYTF
clone size: NA; J gene: TRBJ2-7; V gene: TRBV5-6; D gene: NA; CDR3 DNA: TGTGCCAGCAGCCCGGGACACTCCTACGAGCAGTACTTC; CDR3 protein: CASSPGHSYEQYF
clone size: NA; J gene: TRBJ2-3; V gene: TRBV6-1; D gene: TRBD1; CDR3 DNA: TGTGCCAGCAGCGAAACCCGGGACAGCAGCACAGATACGCAGTATTTT; CDR3 protein: CASSETRDSSTDTQYF
clone size: NA; J gene: TRBJ1-4; V gene: TRBV6-2/TRBV6-3; D gene: TRBD1; CDR3 DNA: TGTGCCAGCAGTTTCCTGACAGGGGGTAATGAAAAACTGTTTTTT; CDR3 protein: CASSFLTGGNEKLFF
clone size: NA; J gene: TRBJ2-7; V gene: TRBV5-1; D gene: NA; CDR3 DNA: TGCGCCAGCAGCTCCCAGGGCTACGAGCAGTACTTC; CDR3 protein: CASSSQGYEQYF
clone size: NA; J gene: TRBJ1-2; V gene: TRBV5-6; D gene: NA; CDR3 DNA: TGTGCCAGCAGCTTCAACAGCTATGGCTACACCTTC; CDR3 protein: CASSFNSYGYTF
clone size: NA; J gene: TRBJ2-1; V gene: TRBV27; D gene: TRBD2; CDR3 DNA: TGTGCCAGCAGTTTTAGCGGGGGGGCCAGGGGTGAGCAGTTCTTC; CDR3 protein: CASSFSGGARGEQFF
clone size: NA; J gene: TRBJ2-7; V gene: TRBV28; D gene: TRBD1; CDR3 DNA: TGTGCCAGCAGTGAAGCCGGGACAGGAACCTCCTACGAGCAGTACTTC; CDR3 protein: CASSEAGTGTSYEQYF
clone size: NA; J gene: TRBJ2-2; V gene: TRBV6-5; D gene: NA; CDR3 DNA: TGTGCCAGCAGTTACGGAGTAGACACCGGGGAGCTGTTTTTT; CDR3 protein: CASSYGVDTGELFF
clone size: NA; J gene: TRBJ2-7; V gene: TRBV24-1; D gene: NA; CDR3 DNA: TGTGCCACCAGTGCCAACGCCAAGGGGCCCTACGAGCAGTACTTC; CDR3 protein: CATSANAKGPYEQYF
clone size: NA; J gene: TRBJ2-5; V gene: TRBV27; D gene: TRBD1; CDR3 DNA: TGTGCCAGCAGTTCTTGGACAGGGGAAGGTCAAGAGACCCAGTACTTC; CDR3 protein: CASSSWTGEGQETQYF
clone size: NA; J gene: TRBJ1-4; V gene: TRBV27; D gene: NA; CDR3 DNA: TGTGCCAGCAGTTTAATTTCAACTGGGGGCTTCGCAACTAATGAAAAACTGTTTTTT; CDR3 protein: CASSLISTGGFATNEKLFF
clone size: NA; J gene: TRBJ2-7; V gene: TRBV6-5; D gene: TRBD1; CDR3 DNA: TGTGCCAGCAGTCTGGACAGGGGGCGGTACGAGCAGTACTTC; CDR3 protein: CASSLDRGRYEQYF
clone size: NA; J gene: TRBJ2-3; V gene: TRBV5-1; D gene: TRBD2; CDR3 DNA: TGCGCCAGCAGCGCCTGGACTAGCGACACAGATACGCAGTATTTT; CDR3 protein: CASSAWTSDTDTQYF
clone size: NA; J gene: TRBJ2-7; V gene: TRBV3-1/TRBV3-2; D gene: NA; CDR3 DNA: TGTGCCAGCAGCCAAGGGACAATCACCTACGAGCAGTACTTC; CDR3 protein: CASSQGTITYEQYF
clone size: NA; J gene: TRBJ2-1; V gene: TRBV5-8; D gene: NA; CDR3 DNA: TGTGCCAGCAGCAGCCAACAGGGTTTTTACAATGAGCAGTTCTTC; CDR3 protein: CASSSQQGFYNEQFF
clone size: NA; J gene: TRBJ1-1; V gene: TRBV5-1; D gene: NA; CDR3 DNA: TGCGCCAGCAGCTCACAAGGGGGGAACACTGAAGCTTTCTTT; CDR3 protein: CASSSQGGNTEAFF
clone size: NA; J gene: TRBJ2-1; V gene: TRBV2; D gene: NA; CDR3 DNA: TGTGCCAGCTTAACAGACGGATACAATGAGCAGTTCTTC; CDR3 protein: CASLTDGYNEQFF
clone size: NA; J gene: TRBJ2-1; V gene: TRBV2; D gene: NA; CDR3 DNA: TGTGCCAGCAGTGAAGCGGACCAAAGAGGGCTCTTC; CDR3 protein: CASSEADQRGLF
clone size: NA; J gene: TRBJ2-7; V gene: TRBV9; D gene: NA; CDR3 DNA: TGTGCCAGCAGCGTAGGTACCGGGGGAGACTACGAGCAGTACTTC; CDR3 protein: CASSVGTGGDYEQYF
clone size: NA; J gene: TRBJ1-2; V gene: TRBV28; D gene: NA; CDR3 DNA: TGTGCCAGCAGTTTATCTACCGGGACATGGGCTAACTATGGCTACACCTTC; CDR3 protein: CASSLSTGTWANYGYTF
clone size: NA; J gene: TRBJ2-1; V gene: TRBV7-3; D gene: TRBD1; CDR3 DNA: TGTGCCAGCAGCTCCACGGGACAGAGCCCCTACAATGAGCAGTTCTTC; CDR3 protein: CASSSTGQSPYNEQFF
clone size: NA; J gene: TRBJ1-2; V gene: TRBV5-4; D gene: NA; CDR3 DNA: TGTGCCAGCAGCGTCGGGGAGGACTATGGCTACACCTTC; CDR3 protein: CASSVGEDYGYTF
clone size: NA; J gene: TRBJ1-3; V gene: TRBV19; D gene: TRBD1; CDR3 DNA: TGTGCCAGTAGTGTGCTGGGGACAGTTAGCTCTGGAAACACCATATATTTT; CDR3 protein: CASSVLGTVSSGNTIYF
clone size: NA; J gene: TRBJ2-4; V gene: TRBV30; D gene: NA; CDR3 DNA: TGTGCCTGGAGTGTAAATCGGGGGTTCGACATTCAGTACTTC; CDR3 protein: CAWSVNRGFDIQYF
clone size: once; J gene: TRBJ2-3; V gene: TRBV2; D gene: NA; CDR3 DNA: TGTGCCAGCAGTGAAACTTCCGTCGGAGATACGCAGTATTTC; CDR3 protein: CASSETSVGDTQYF
clone size: NA; J gene: TRBJ2-1; V gene: TRBV5-1; D gene: TRBD2; CDR3 DNA: TGCGCCAGCAGCCCCCATAGCGGGAGGGCCTACAATGAGCAGTTCTTC; CDR3 protein: CASSPHSGRAYNEQFF
clone size: few; J gene: TRBJ2-2; V gene: TRBV7-9; D gene: NA; CDR3 DNA: TGTGCCAGCAGCCTCTTGCCCCACAGGACCGGGGAGCTGTTTTTT; CDR3 protein: CASSLLPHRTGELFF